This T cell receptor beta chain derives from a study of T cell responses to AZD1222 COVID-19 vaccine. The study, taken as a whole, reports: Vaccine-associated CD4 TCRs ranged over spike, dominating at 160-218 and 743-854.

The protocol was immunoSEQ multiplex PCR, while the TCRdb copy is restricted to in-frame clones and leaves out a portion. The sample lists about 86,000 clones, approximately 82% occurring once. Points on this clone: Its matching antigen is unknown.

This CDR3 contains 13 residues. In germline, CDR1 is MNHEY, CDR2 SVGEGT. Deletions cut 4 bases from V and 3 bases from J, with 9 bases between. The chain links TRBV6-2 or TRBV6-3 to TRBJ1-1; D gene unclear. The receptor was derived from an adult in good health. The source was peripheral blood, collected on day 0 of AZD1222 vaccination. The CDR3 reads CASSFLPDTEAFF. The CDR3 coding sequence is TGTGCCAGCAGTTTTCTCCCGGACACTGAAGCTTTCTTT.